Each of the 29 T cell receptor beta chains below was sequenced from the same sample in a study of Ad26.COV2.S vaccination and SARS-CoV-2 variants. Some clones are missing from TCRdb's copy, which holds only in-frame ones; the method was immunoSEQ multiplex PCR. This table holds some 640,000 clones, roughly 90% found once. Treatment indicated: roughly 19 received Ad26.COV2.S at low or high dose, single or two shots; 5 received placebo; per-sample allocation not given. The investigators took samples on day 63 after the first vaccine or placebo injection. The source material was peripheral blood, sampled in a trial of Ad26.COV2.S vaccine versus placebo. These receptors all come from a person between 18 and 65 years old who received the Ad26.COV2.S COVID-19 vaccine or a placebo.

The chain couples TRBV7-6 to TRBJ2-3; D gene unclear. Germline-derived CDR1 and CDR2 are SGHVS and FNYEAQ. The CDR3 extends over 13 amino acids. V lost 5 bases and J 3 bases, leaving 9 bases between the germline ends. The CDR3 loop reads CASSLSATDTQYF. For the CDR3, the DNA is TGTGCCAGCAGCCTTTCTGCTACAGATACGCAGTATTTT.

The chain joins TRBV9 to TRBJ2-4; no reliable D call. The CDR3 sequence is 14 residues long. Germline lookup yields CDR1 SGDLS and CDR2 YYNGEE. Trimming took 4 bases from V and 4 from J, leaving 12 bases between them. Here the CDR3 DNA reads TGTGCCAGCAGCACCTCGGCGCAGAAAAACATTCAGTACTTC. Translated, it gives CASSTSAQKNIQYF.

V is TRBV27 and J is TRBJ1-6; D is ambiguous. From germline, CDR1 is MNHEY and CDR2 SMNVEV (reference sequence). The V and J ends lost 5 bases and 6 bases respectively, with 8 bases between them. The CDR3 runs 13 residues. This chain's CDR3 is CASSRLINSPLHF. Written as DNA, the CDR3 is TGTGCCAGCAGTAGACTCATTAATTCACCCCTCCACTTT.

This chain uses TRBV25-1 with TRBJ1-1; the D gene is possibly TRBD1 (5 bases). Germline CDR1 reads MGHDK; CDR2 reads SYGVNS. The CDR3 covers 12 residues. With 8 bases removed from V and 0 bases from J, the gap between germline ends came to 7 bases. In nucleotides, the CDR3 is TGTGCCAGCGGGGGTGTGAACACTGAAGCTTTCTTT. This gives the protein CASGGVNTEAFF.

V gene TRBV6-5 combines with J gene TRBJ1-2; 9 bases are shared with TRBD1. This CDR3 comprises 14 residues. The J segment lost 6 bases and the V segment lost 6 bases, leaving 8 bases of the junction unmatched. Germline V lookup: CDR1 MNHEY, CDR2 SVGAGI. The CDR3 nucleotides read TGTGCCAGCAGAGGGGACAGGGCCCGGGATGGCTACACCTTC. Translated: CASRGDRARDGYTF.

The J gene is TRBJ2-7, the V gene TRBV27; weak D call: TRBD1 (5 bases). V was shortened by 2 bases and J by 4 bases, with 15 bases between the two germline ends. CDR1 is MNHEY and CDR2 is SMNVEV in the germline V gene (reference sequence). The CDR3 consists of 15 residues. The CDR3: CASSLSSLPGYEQYF. CDR3 bases: TGTGCCAGCAGTTTAAGTAGCCTCCCAGGGTACGAGCAGTACTTC.

V is TRBV6-1 and J is TRBJ1-6; a weak D match, TRBD1 (6 bases). Germline V gene sequence: CDR1 MNHNS, CDR2 SASEGT. V was cut by 2 bases and J by 6 bases, with 17 bases left in between. The CDR3 is 17 residues long. The chain's CDR3 is CASSEWAWDIFNSPLHF. CDR3 DNA sequence: TGTGCCAGCAGTGAATGGGCCTGGGACATCTTTAATTCACCCCTCCACTTT.

V is TRBV3-1 (or the pseudogene TRBV3-2) and J is TRBJ1-5; D is uncertain. CDR3 size: 13 residues. Germline V CDR1 and CDR2: LGHDT, YNNKEL (reference sequence). V shed 5 bases and J shed 5 bases, with 10 bases lying between them. CDR3 coding DNA: TGTGCCAGCAGCTCCAGGCTGGATCAGCCCCAGCATTTT. It yields the protein CASSSRLDQPQHF.

The genes are TRBV30 and TRBJ1-3; D unresolved. Deletions cut 7 bases from V and 1 base from J, with 8 bases between. This CDR3 region has 12 residues. Germline CDR1 GTSNPN, CDR2 SVGIG (reference sequence). The CDR3 is CAFTPSGNTIYF. CDR3 nucleotides: TGTGCCTTCACCCCATCTGGAAACACCATATATTTT.

This clone was found a few times. The chain uses TRBV27 and TRBJ1-1, with D possibly being TRBD1 (5 bases). The CDR3 runs 11 residues. V was clipped by 2 bases and J by 7 bases, with 5 bases between them. Looked up from germline, CDR1 is MNHEY and CDR2 is SMNVEV (reference sequence). The CDR3 nucleotides are TGTGCCAGCAGTTTAAGGGGTGAAGCTTTCTTT. Translating gives CASSLRGEAFF.

This CDR3 reads CASSSSSYNEQFF. The CDR3 DNA sequence: TGTGCCAGCAGCTCCAGCTCCTACAATGAGCAGTTCTTC. The chain employs TRBV7-3 and TRBJ2-1; D is undetermined. The length of the CDR3 is 13 residues. The V gene's germline CDR1 is SGHTA and CDR2 FQGTGA. Trimming took 4 bases from V and 0 from J, leaving 4 bases between them.

This chain joins TRBV2 and TRBJ2-1; 10 bases line up with TRBD1. The J segment lost 4 bases and the V segment lost 5 bases, leaving 2 bases of the junction unmatched. The CDR3 runs to 14 residues. Per germline, CDR1 SNHLY and CDR2 FYNNEI. For the CDR3, the DNA is TGTGCCAGCAGTCCGGGACAGGGGTACAATGAGCAGTTCTTC. Its protein is CASSPGQGYNEQFF.

The chain uses TRBV27 and TRBJ1-2, with 7 bases fitting TRBD1. The CDR3 has 14 amino acids. The V gene end was trimmed by 5 bases and the J gene end by 1 base; junction bases not matched to a gene: 4. Germline CDR1 and CDR2: MNHEY and SMNVEV (reference sequence). CDR3 sequence (DNA): TGTGCCAGCAGTACTAGGGGGCGTAACTATGGCTACACCTTC. This codes for CASSTRGRNYGYTF.

The chain carries TRBV7-2 and TRBJ2-1, with 8 bases fitting TRBD2. The germline CDR1 and CDR2 sequences are SGHTA and FQGNSA. V lost 1 base to trimming and J lost 7 bases; unmatched junction nucleotides: 3. The CDR3 covers 14 residues. CDR3 region: CASSLEAGDNEQFF. In nucleotides, the CDR3 is TGTGCCAGCAGCTTAGAAGCGGGGGATAATGAGCAGTTCTTC.

The chain is built from TRBV10-3 and TRBJ2-2; D is perhaps TRBD1 or TRBD2 (5 bases each). Trimming took 11 bases from V and 1 from J, leaving 14 bases between them. The CDR3 runs to 14 residues. Germline CDR1 reads ENHRY; CDR2 reads SYGVKD. The CDR3 here is CAARDRENTGELFF. CDR3 nucleotides: TGTGCCGCTCGGGACCGCGAGAACACCGGGGAGCTGTTTTTT.

The rearrangement uses TRBV7-8 and TRBJ2-5, with 9 bases matching TRBD2. CDR1 is SGHVS and CDR2 is FQNEAQ in the germline V gene. After removal of 7 bases from V and 2 bases from J, the junction contained 5 bases not matched to a gene. This CDR3 has 14 amino acids. CDR3 amino acids: CASNVAGVQETQYF. The CDR3 nucleotides read TGTGCCAGCAACGTAGCGGGAGTACAAGAGACCCAGTACTTC.

V and J are TRBV27 and TRBJ1-4; 7 bases fit TRBD1. The CDR3 has 14 residues. Germline CDR1 is MNHEY and CDR2 is SMNVEV (reference sequence). V lost 2 bases, J lost 8 bases, and 5 bases stayed unmatched. This CDR3 reads CASSLRQGVEKLFF. CDR3 nucleotides: TGTGCCAGCAGTTTACGACAGGGTGTGGAAAAACTGTTTTTT.

This clone was recorded a few times. V usage is TRBV19 and J usage is TRBJ1-2; 9 nucleotides align to TRBD1. Germline trimming cut 5 bases from V and 1 base from J; bases unmatched to any gene: 8. Germline V lookup: CDR1 LNHDA, CDR2 SQIVND (reference sequence). The CDR3 covers 16 residues. The CDR3 sequence: CASSYRDRELNYGYTF. CDR3 nucleotide sequence: TGTGCCAGTAGTTACCGGGACAGGGAGCTTAACTATGGCTACACCTTC.

The V gene is TRBV24-1, the J gene TRBJ2-2; D gene uncertain. Deletions cut 7 bases from V and 6 bases from J, with 5 bases between. Per the germline V gene, CDR1 is KGHDR and CDR2 is SFDVKD. The length of the CDR3 is 11 residues. CDR3 sequence: CATSGSGELFF. CDR3 coding DNA: TGTGCCACCAGCGGCTCCGGGGAGCTGTTTTTT.

J is TRBJ2-1 and V is TRBV5-4; no definite D call. Trimming stripped 0 bases from V and 5 bases from J, with 15 bases between. Germline V gene sequence: CDR1 SGHNT, CDR2 YYREEE (reference sequence). The CDR3 runs to 16 residues. CDR3 in amino acids: CASSLAQGTLDNEQFF. CDR3 DNA sequence: TGTGCCAGCAGCTTGGCCCAAGGAACTCTGGACAATGAGCAGTTCTTC.

CDR3 region: CASSLDPTGGTEAFF. CDR3 DNA sequence: TGTGCCAGCAGCTTAGACCCCACAGGGGGCACTGAAGCTTTCTTT. This chain connects TRBV11-2 to TRBJ1-1; TRBD1 matches at 8 bases. CDR3 size: 15 residues. The germline gives CDR1 SGHAT, CDR2 FQNNGV. J lost 4 bases, V lost 0 bases, and 4 bases had no gene match.

Worth noting for this clone: This sample also contains other DNA sequences that code for the same CDR3. The chain employs TRBV12-3 or TRBV12-4 and TRBJ1-6, with D perhaps TRBD1 (5 bases). Deletions cut 3 bases from V and 6 bases from J, with 6 bases between. The CDR3 covers 13 residues. This CDR3 reads CASSLQGNSPLHF. Here the CDR3 DNA reads TGTGCCAGCAGTTTGCAGGGTAATTCACCCCTCCACTTT.

The chain recombines TRBV5-1 with TRBJ1-1; 10 bases are shared with TRBD1. V shed 0 bases and J 3 bases; nucleotides not matched to a gene: 2. Germline V lookup: CDR1 SGHRS, CDR2 YFSETQ. The CDR3 loop spans 15 amino acids. The CDR3 is CASSLGDRGHTEAFF. In nucleotides, the CDR3 is TGCGCCAGCAGCTTGGGGGACAGGGGACACACTGAAGCTTTCTTT. Complete variable domain (other parts from reference TRBV5-1 and TRBJ1-1): KAGVTQTPRYLIKTRGQQVTLSCSPISGHRSVSWYQQTPGQGLQFLFEYFSETQRNKGNFPGRFSGRQFSNSRSEMNVSTLELGDSALYLCASSLGDRGHTEAFFGQGTRLTVV.

The chain links TRBV18 to TRBJ2-7; perhaps TRBD1 as D (5 bases). V dropped 3 bases and J dropped 3 bases, with 6 bases sitting between them. The CDR3 consists of 12 residues. Germline CDR1 is KGHSH and CDR2 is LQKENI. CDR3 region: CASSPDIYEQYF. CDR3 nucleotides: TGTGCCAGCTCACCGGACATCTACGAGCAGTACTTC.

The rearrangement links TRBV15 to TRBJ2-2, with 7 bases identical to TRBD2. Trimming took 0 bases from V and 4 from J; bases not matched to a gene: 5. The germline V gene encodes CDR1 LNHNV and CDR2 YYDKDF (reference sequence). This CDR3 is built from 16 residues. The CDR3 nucleotides read TGTGCCACCAGCAGAGATAGGGCTAGCGGCACCGGGGAGCTGTTTTTT. This sequence encodes CATSRDRASGTGELFF.

The count of this clone is one. Other DNA sequences in the sample encode the same CDR3. This chain connects TRBV19 to TRBJ2-2, with 10 bases aligning to TRBD2. The V and J ends lost 3 bases and 4 bases, in that order; junction bases with no gene match: 2. Germline lookup yields CDR1 LNHDA and CDR2 SQIVND (reference sequence). This CDR3 is 15 amino acids long. The CDR3 loop reads CASSMLAGGTGELFF. CDR3 nucleotide sequence: TGTGCCAGTAGTATGTTAGCGGGGGGCACCGGGGAGCTGTTTTTT. Full variable domain (outside the CDR3, taken from reference TRBV19 and TRBJ2-2): DGGITQSPKYLFRKEGQNVTLSCEQNLNHDAMYWYRQDPGQGLRLIYYSQIVNDFQKGDIAEGYSVSREKKESFPLTVTSAQKNPTAFYLCASSMLAGGTGELFFGEGSRLTVL.

V usage is TRBV4-3 and J usage is TRBJ1-1; D is uncertain. This CDR3 region has 15 residues. CDR1 is LGHNA and CDR2 is YSLEER in the germline V gene. V was trimmed by 4 bases and J by 1 base, leaving 13 bases between them. The CDR3 protein is CASSPYGEGNTEAFF. The CDR3 coding sequence is TGCGCCAGCAGCCCTTATGGGGAGGGGAACACTGAAGCTTTCTTT.

This clone has just a few counts. The V call is TRBV7-9, the J call TRBJ2-7; unclear D gene. The V gene's germline CDR1 is SEHNR and CDR2 FQNEAQ (reference sequence). CDR3 length: 15 amino acids. Trimming removed 2 bases at V and 3 bases at J, with 14 bases between. As DNA, the CDR3 is TGTGCCAGCAGCTTAAATAGCCCCACCCTCTACGAGCAGTACTTC. This translates into CASSLNSPTLYEQYF. Full variable domain (rest looked up from reference TRBV7-9 and TRBJ2-7): DTGVSQNPRHKITKRGQNVTFRCDPISEHNRLYWYRQTLGQGPEFLTYFQNEAQLEKSRLLSDRFSAERPKGSFSTLEIQRTEQGDSAMYLCASSLNSPTLYEQYFGPGTRLTVT.

This clone occurred a few times. V usage is TRBV13 and J usage is TRBJ1-3, with 7 bases aligning to TRBD1. Germline assignment: CDR1 PRHDT and CDR2 FYEKMQ (reference sequence). V was clipped by 6 bases and J by 1 base; unmatched bases: 3. The CDR3 length is 14 residues. CDR3 region: CASSYRGSGNTIYF. Here the CDR3 DNA reads TGTGCCAGCAGTTACAGGGGATCTGGAAACACCATATATTTT. The variable domain in full, with the rest retrieved from reference TRBV13 and TRBJ1-3, is AAGVIQSPRHLIKEKRETATLKCYPIPRHDTVYWYQQGPGQDPQFLISFYEKMQSDKGSIPDRFSAQQFSDYHSELNMSSLELGDSALYFCASSYRGSGNTIYFGEGSWLTVV.